This T cell receptor (beta chain) was sequenced for a study of blood T cell repertoires in COVID-19. Study-wide context: The analysed material was cDNA or gDNA that came from T cells, B-cell-depleted T cells, or PBMCs.

V gave up 6 bases and J gave up 0 bases; unmatched junction bases: 8. The CDR3 is made up of 16 amino acids. Germline loops: CDR1 MDHEN, CDR2 SYDVKM. Source study methods: Nucleated cell counts were estimated from reference gene primer amplification. Clones were read by immunoSEQ multiplex PCR, and TCRdb kept only the in-frame ones, dropping some. The D gene and trimming were derived from the DNA, and the V and J assignments and clone size from that table. The data hold 360,000 or so clones, with roughly 89% observed a single time. Material: peripheral blood. This clonotype originated in a young man with active or convalescent COVID-19. The chain uses TRBV28 and TRBJ2-1, with 7 bases identical to TRBD2. The CDR3 here is CASSFRAGSSYNEQFF. The CDR3 DNA sequence: TGTGCCAGCAGCTTTAGAGCGGGGAGCTCCTACAATGAGCAGTTCTTC.